Below are 2 T cell receptor beta chains sequenced from a single sample in a study of blood T cell repertoires in COVID-19. The data were produced by immunoSEQ multiplex PCR, yet TCRdb's version contains in-frame clones alone and is incomplete. The sample records about 120,000 clones, 86% being singletons. Input material: peripheral blood. The receptors originated from a man aged 40-49 years with acute or convalescent COVID-19.

The chain couples TRBV19 to TRBJ1-2; no reliable D call. V shed 2 bases and J shed 0 bases, with 4 bases lying between them. In germline, CDR1 is LNHDA, CDR2 SQIVND (reference sequence). The CDR3 runs 13 residues. This CDR3 is CASSISPNYGYTF. CDR3 in DNA: TGTGCCAGTAGTATAAGCCCTAACTATGGCTACACCTTC.

Remarks on this clone: The same CDR3 can be traced to other DNA sequences in this sample. J is TRBJ1-1 and V is TRBV7-3; maybe TRBD1 (5 bases). Trimming pared 2 bases from V and 5 bases from J, leaving 12 bases between. The CDR3 consists of 14 residues. Germline CDR1 and CDR2: SGHTA and FQGTGA. DNA of the CDR3: TGTGCCAGCAGCTTAGAGGCAGGGAGGACTGAAGCTTTCTTT. It translates to CASSLEAGRTEAFF.